These 5 T cell receptor beta chains share one sample of origin, sequenced in a study of CD8+CD57+ T cells in acquired aplastic anemia. Patients who underwent sequencing had shown CD8+CD57+ cell expansion by flow cytometry. The template for TCR beta VDJ and CDR3 sequence profiling was genomic DNA. MiXCR was run by TCRdb on the reads, yielding one entry per CDR3 protein. The top ten hold about 9.5% of the sample, which has about 190,000 distinct CDR3 sequences, roughly half seen once. Sequencing was done on a sample of sorted CD4+, CD8+, or CD8+CD57+ T cells (not recorded which) from PBMCs. The source of these receptors is a human donor with aplastic anemia.

This clonotype was recorded a few times. V usage is TRBV5-4 and J usage is TRBJ2-1; D is uncertain. Germline V CDR1 and CDR2: SGHNT, YYREEE (reference sequence). CDR3 length: 15 residues. The V gene lost 2 bases and the J gene lost 2 bases, with 11 bases spanning the gap. Here the CDR3 DNA reads TGTGCCAGCAGCTTTTCCCGACTTACCTACAATGAGCAGTTCTTC. Its protein product is CASSFSRLTYNEQFF.

J is TRBJ2-7 and V is TRBV2; 11 bases match TRBD2. With 8 bases clipped from V and 4 bases from J, the junction kept 4 bases outside the gene matches. The CDR3 has 13 amino acids. Germline loops: CDR1 SNHLY, CDR2 FYNNEI. In DNA, the CDR3 is TGTGCCAGCGGGGGACTAGCGGAGTACGAGCAGTACTTC. This codes for CASGGLAEYEQYF.

The V gene is TRBV15, the J gene TRBJ2-5; D may be TRBD1 or TRBD2 (6 bases each). CDR3 length: 16 residues. Trimming left V 0 bases short and J 3 bases short, with 14 bases between. Per germline, CDR1 LNHNV and CDR2 YYDKDF (reference sequence). CDR3 in amino acids: CATSREGGRGEETQYF. In DNA, the CDR3 is TGTGCCACCAGCAGAGAAGGGGGGCGAGGGGAAGAGACCCAGTACTTC.

Written as DNA, the CDR3 is TGTGCCACCAGTGGTGGACCATACACTGAAGCTTTCTTT. Its protein product is CATSGGPYTEAFF. V gene TRBV24-1 combines with J gene TRBJ1-1; D is unresolved. This CDR3 is 13 amino acids long. Trimming removed 5 bases at V and 3 bases at J, with 9 bases between. CDR1 KGHDR and CDR2 SFDVKD come from the germline V gene.

This clonotype was detected many times. V and J are TRBV12-3 or TRBV12-4 and TRBJ1-5; no firm D call. The CDR3 contains 16 residues. Trimming left V 5 bases short and J 2 bases short, with 16 bases between. CDR3 protein: CASSPFGFYGNQPQHF. The CDR3 DNA is TGTGCCAGCAGTCCTTTTGGATTCTATGGCAATCAGCCCCAGCATTTT.